The rows below give T cell receptor beta chains drawn from one sample of a study of CD8+ T cells in alopecia areata. The repertoire was sequenced with immunoSEQ multiplex PCR; TCRdb's copy has only in-frame clones and lacks some. The repertoire consists of about 200,000 clones, with roughly 56% occurring once and the leading ten covering roughly 5.3%. The sample was CD8+ T cells sorted from blood. The receptors shown here come from a human donor in good health. The CDR3 runs from the conserved cysteine through the conserved F or W. D genes are given only for firm matches. Some rows mark clone size as missing; the rest say once, few, many or name a class of expanded clone.

clone size,D gene,V gene,J gene,CDR3 DNA,CDR3 protein
once,-,TRBV15,TRBJ2-1,TGTGCCACCAGCGATTACAATGAGCAGTTCTTC,CATSDYNEQFF
-,-,TRBV29-1,TRBJ1-2,TGCAGCGTTGATACGGGCTCAGCGGGGGGCTACACCTTC,CSVDTGSAGGYTF
once,-,TRBV2,TRBJ2-5,TGTGCCAGCAGTGAAGAGAATCCGTACCAAGAGACCCAGTACTTC,CASSEENPYQETQYF
-,-,TRBV13,TRBJ2-7,TGTGCCAGCAGTCAGGGAGCTAGCCTTAGCTCCTACGAGCAGTACTTC,CASSQGASLSSYEQYF
once,-,TRBV7-8,TRBJ1-5,TGTGCCAGCAGCTTAGGGGGGCAATTTGGTCAGCCCCAGCATTTT,CASSLGGQFGQPQHF
few,TRBD1,TRBV7-9,TRBJ1-2,TGTGCCAGCAGCGAGGGACAGGGGGCGAACTATGGCTACACCTTC,CASSEGQGANYGYTF
-,-,TRBV19,TRBJ2-5,TGTGCCAGTAGCCAAACCGGGACGATGGGAGAGACCCAGTACTTC,CASSQTGTMGETQYF
many,-,TRBV5-5,TRBJ1-2,TGTGCCAGCAGCTTGGGGGGGTTACGCGATGGCTACACCTTC,CASSLGGLRDGYTF
-,TRBD1,TRBV29-1,TRBJ1-2,TGCAGCGTCGAGAACAGGGGCCTCTATGGCTACACCTTC,CSVENRGLYGYTF
-,-,TRBV9,TRBJ2-3,TGTGCCAGCAGCGCCGGGGAGACAGATACGCAGTATTTT,CASSAGETDTQYF
-,-,TRBV29-1,TRBJ2-3,TGCAGCGTTGAAGATACCGGGGTCACAGCAGATACGCAGTATTTT,CSVEDTGVTADTQYF
-,TRBD2,TRBV7-9,TRBJ2-1,TGTGCCAGCAGCCAAGCGGGGGGGAGATACAATGAGCAGTTCTTC,CASSQAGGRYNEQFF
few,TRBD1,TRBV19,TRBJ1-1,TGTGCCAGTACCTTAGCGGCCGCAGGGGGCTACACTGAAGCTTTCTTT,CASTLAAAGGYTEAFF
few,TRBD2,TRBV13,TRBJ2-7,TGTGCCAGCAGCCCTGCGGGGACTAGCGGGGGGCTGAAGCAGTACTTC,CASSPAGTSGGLKQYF
-,TRBD2,TRBV7-6,TRBJ2-7,TGTGCCAGCAGCTTAGCGGCGGGGGCCTACGAGCAGTACTTC,CASSLAAGAYEQYF
-,-,TRBV13,TRBJ2-5,TGTGCCAGTAGGAGGTGGGGAGAGACCCAGTACTTC,CASRRWGETQYF
few,-,TRBV29-1,TRBJ1-1,TGCAGCGTTGAAGCCTCGGGGGAGCTGAACACTGAAGCTTTCTTT,CSVEASGELNTEAFF
-,-,TRBV13,TRBJ2-1,TGTGCCAGCAGCTTAGGCCGAAGGGAGCAGTTCTTC,CASSLGRREQFF
few,TRBD2,TRBV30,TRBJ2-1,TGTGCCTGGAACTCAGCGGGGGCCCAGGATGAGCAGTTCTTC,CAWNSAGAQDEQFF
few,-,TRBV2,TRBJ1-2,TGTGCCAGCAGTGAAGCCGGAGGGGATGGCTACACCTTC,CASSEAGGDGYTF
-,-,TRBV18,TRBJ2-1,TGTGCCAGCTCCCCGGGAGGGGGCATTGAGCAGTTCTTC,CASSPGGGIEQFF
-,-,TRBV27,TRBJ2-7,TGTGCCAGCAGTCCCCGGCTGGGCTACGAGCAGTACTTC,CASSPRLGYEQYF
-,TRBD2,TRBV25-1,TRBJ2-1,TGTGCCAGCAGTGAACGGCTAGCGGGAATCAATGAGCAGTTCTTC,CASSERLAGINEQFF
-,TRBD1,TRBV15,TRBJ2-2,TGTGCCACCAGCAGAGATTCGGACAGGGGGAAGGCCGGGGAGCTGTTTTTT,CATSRDSDRGKAGELFF
-,TRBD1,TRBV15,TRBJ1-1,TGTGCCACCACCCCGGGACAGGGGGGAACTGAAGCTTTCTTT,CATTPGQGGTEAFF
-,-,TRBV7-2,TRBJ2-7,TGTGCCAGCAGCTCATCCGGGGCCTACGAGCAGTACTTC,CASSSSGAYEQYF
-,-,TRBV14,TRBJ2-7,TGTGCCAGCAGCCAAGTAAGCTACGAGCAGTACTTC,CASSQVSYEQYF
-,-,TRBV13,TRBJ2-3,TGTGCCAGCAGCTTCGGGCAGGGCACAGATACGCAGTATTTT,CASSFGQGTDTQYF
-,-,TRBV5-1,TRBJ2-7,TGCGCCAGCAGCTTCAGGGGTCGCTACGAGCAGTACTTC,CASSFRGRYEQYF
-,-,TRBV25-1,TRBJ2-1,TGTGCCAGCAGTGTAGGACAAGGGGGGATGGATGAGCAGTTCTTC,CASSVGQGGMDEQFF
once,-,TRBV11-2,TRBJ2-3,TGTGCCAGCAGCTTAGGGGGCATGGCTACGCAGTATTTT,CASSLGGMATQYF
-,-,TRBV13,TRBJ2-3,TGTGCCAGCAGCTTAGGTGGTTCCACAGATACGCAGTATTTT,CASSLGGSTDTQYF
-,-,TRBV7-9,TRBJ1-2,TGTGCCAGCAGCTCCGGAGGAGGCGGTAACTATGGCTACACCTTC,CASSSGGGGNYGYTF
few,-,TRBV19,TRBJ2-6,TGTGCCAGTAGTATAATAAACCCAGGGGACGGGGCCAACGTCCTGACTTTC,CASSIINPGDGANVLTF
once,-,TRBV5-6,TRBJ1-2,TGTGCCAGCAGCTCCACAATACGGACGGGAGCTAACTATGGCTACACCTTC,CASSSTIRTGANYGYTF
-,-,TRBV30,TRBJ1-1,TGTGCCTGGATTGGAATGAACACTGAAGCTTTCTTT,CAWIGMNTEAFF
-,TRBD2,TRBV9,TRBJ2-1,TGTGCCAGCAGCGTACCTAGCGGGGGCGGTGAGCAGTTCTTC,CASSVPSGGGEQFF
-,TRBD2,TRBV29-1,TRBJ2-7,TGCAGCTTCCTCGGGGGGTCCTCCTACGAGCAGTACTTC,CSFLGGSSYEQYF
-,-,TRBV11-2,TRBJ1-4,TGTGCCAGCTCATTGGGTGGGGTGGGTGAAAAACTGTTTTTT,CASSLGGVGEKLFF
-,TRBD2,TRBV30,TRBJ2-3,TGTGCCTGGAGTGTAATAGCGGGGGTCGTCACAGATACGCAGTATTTT,CAWSVIAGVVTDTQYF
-,-,TRBV27,TRBJ1-5,TGTGCCAGCAGTTTATATCCAGCTAGCAATCAGCCCCAGCATTTT,CASSLYPASNQPQHF
-,TRBD2,TRBV7-6,TRBJ2-3,TGTGCCAGCAGCATTAGCGGGGGTACAGATACGCAGTATTTT,CASSISGGTDTQYF
many,-,TRBV5-3,TRBJ2-6,TGTGCCAGAAGCTTGACCGACAACTCTGGGGCCAACGTCCTGACTTTC,CARSLTDNSGANVLTF
-,-,TRBV4-1,TRBJ1-5,TGCGCCAGCAGCCAAAAAGGGGGAAGGGGCTATAGCAATCAGCCCCAGCATTTT,CASSQKGGRGYSNQPQHF
many,-,TRBV9,TRBJ1-2,TGTGCCAGCAGCACCGGGGGAGCCTATGGCTACACCTTC,CASSTGGAYGYTF
once,-,TRBV14,TRBJ2-5,TGTGCCAGCAGCCAAACGGAGACCCAGTACTTC,CASSQTETQYF
-,-,TRBV10-3,TRBJ2-7,TGTGCCATCAGTGAGTCGCGGACTAACTCCTACGAGCAGTACTTC,CAISESRTNSYEQYF
-,TRBD2,TRBV30,TRBJ2-4,TGTGCCTGGGAACCCGGGACTAGCGCCAAAAACATTCAGTACTTC,CAWEPGTSAKNIQYF
few,TRBD1,TRBV7-9,TRBJ2-5,TGTGCCAGCAGCTCGGGGACAGTCCGGGAGACCCAGTACTTC,CASSSGTVRETQYF
once,TRBD2,TRBV7-2,TRBJ2-7,TGTGCCAGCAGCTTACTAGCGGGCCTCCTCTACGAGCAGTACTTC,CASSLLAGLLYEQYF
-,-,TRBV7-6,TRBJ1-1,TGTGCCAGCAGCTTAGCCCGGGGAGGGGGGAACACTGAAGCTTTCTTT,CASSLARGGGNTEAFF
once,-,TRBV15,TRBJ2-7,TGTGCCACCAGCAGAGATAGAAGGATGTTAGGCTACGAGCAGTACTTC,CATSRDRRMLGYEQYF
few,-,TRBV14,TRBJ1-2,TGTGCCAGCAGCCAAGATCCAGGGGACTATGGCTACACCTTC,CASSQDPGDYGYTF
few,TRBD1,TRBV29-1,TRBJ2-7,TGCAGCGCCGAGGGACAGGGGTCCGACGAGCAGTACTTC,CSAEGQGSDEQYF
-,-,TRBV29-1,TRBJ2-1,TGCAGCGTTGAATGGACTGAAGAGCAGTTCTTC,CSVEWTEEQFF
-,-,TRBV5-1,TRBJ2-7,TGCGCCAGCAGCTTGGAACCAGGGGTTTCCTACGAGCAGTACTTC,CASSLEPGVSYEQYF
-,TRBD1,TRBV27,TRBJ2-5,TGTGCCAGCAGCTTCCGGACAGGGGGGGGAGAGACCCAGTACTTC,CASSFRTGGGETQYF